Sequencing of this TCR beta chain was carried out in a study of T cells in Graves' hyperthyroidism and ophthalmopathy. In its sample, this clonotype was seen a few times. RNA transcripts yielded amplified TCR beta CDR3 regions. RT-PCR in the first round (using the HTBI primer set) targeted the TCR CDR3. Using its own MiXCR run on the multiplex PCR reads, TCRdb lists one record per CDR3 protein. The data show some 550,000 distinct CDR3 sequences, roughly 16% seen once. CDR3 length: 12 residues. CDR1 is SGHRS, CDR2 YFSETQ, per germline. V was trimmed by 4 bases and J by 8 bases, leaving 10 bases between them.

The specimen sequenced was blood. This sequence originates from a woman aged 40 to 50 with Graves' ophthalmopathy. The rearrangement joins TRBV5-1 to TRBJ1-3; D remains ambiguous. CDR3 sequence: CASSPGWDTIYF. Here the CDR3 DNA reads TGCGCCAGCAGCCCCGGCTGGGACACCATATATTTT.